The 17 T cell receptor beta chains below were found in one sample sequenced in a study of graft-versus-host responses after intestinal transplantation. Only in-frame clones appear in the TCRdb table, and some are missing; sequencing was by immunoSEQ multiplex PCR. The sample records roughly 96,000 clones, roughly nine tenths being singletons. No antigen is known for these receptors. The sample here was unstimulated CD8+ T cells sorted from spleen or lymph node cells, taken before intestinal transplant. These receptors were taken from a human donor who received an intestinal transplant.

The DNA of the CDR3 is TGTGCCAGCAGTTTGGGACAGGGCAAATACGAGCAGTACTTC. This encodes CASSLGQGKYEQYF. The chain links TRBV27 to TRBJ2-7; TRBD1 matches at 9 bases. Germline V gene data show CDR1 as MNHEY and CDR2 as SMNVEV (reference sequence). J was trimmed by 4 bases and V by 3 bases; bases with no gene match: 4. CDR3 length: 14 amino acids.

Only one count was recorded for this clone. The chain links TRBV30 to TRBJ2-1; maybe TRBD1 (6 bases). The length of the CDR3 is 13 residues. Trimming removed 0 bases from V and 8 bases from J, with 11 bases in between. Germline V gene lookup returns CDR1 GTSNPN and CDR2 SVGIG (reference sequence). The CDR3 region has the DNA TGTGCCTGGAGTGTAACTGGGGGCCATGAGCAGTTCTTC. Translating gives CAWSVTGGHEQFF. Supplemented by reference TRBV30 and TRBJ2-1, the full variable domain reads SQTIHQWPATLVQPVGSPLSLECTVEGTSNPNLYWYRQAAGRGLQLLFYSVGIGQISSEVPQNLSASRPQDRQFILSSKKLLLSDSGFYLCAWSVTGGHEQFFGPGTRLTVL.

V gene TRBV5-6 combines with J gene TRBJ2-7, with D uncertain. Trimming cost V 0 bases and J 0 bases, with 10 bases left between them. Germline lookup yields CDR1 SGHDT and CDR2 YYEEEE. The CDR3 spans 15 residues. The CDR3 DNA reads TGTGCCAGCAGCTTGGGTCCGGCAGGCTCCTACGAGCAGTACTTC. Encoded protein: CASSLGPAGSYEQYF.

The CDR3 reads CASSFLSVGKGGQIYNEQFF. The CDR3 DNA is TGTGCCAGCAGTTTTTTGAGTGTTGGAAAGGGAGGGCAAATCTACAATGAGCAGTTCTTC. The chain is built from TRBV28 and TRBJ2-1; 7 nucleotides align to TRBD2. Germline trimming cut 3 bases from V and 3 bases from J; bases unmatched to any gene: 20. CDR1 and CDR2 from the germline V gene are MDHEN and SYDVKM. The CDR3 consists of 20 residues.

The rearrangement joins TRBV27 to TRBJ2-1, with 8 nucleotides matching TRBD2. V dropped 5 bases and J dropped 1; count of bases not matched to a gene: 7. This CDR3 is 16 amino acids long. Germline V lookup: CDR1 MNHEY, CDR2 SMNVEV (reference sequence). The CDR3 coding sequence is TGTGCCAGCAGTCTCAATTTAGCGGGGTCCTACAATGAGCAGTTCTTC. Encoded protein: CASSLNLAGSYNEQFF.

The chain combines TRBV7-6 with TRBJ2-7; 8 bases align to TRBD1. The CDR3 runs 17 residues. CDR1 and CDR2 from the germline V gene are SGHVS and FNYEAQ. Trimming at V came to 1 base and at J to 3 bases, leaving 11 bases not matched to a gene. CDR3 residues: CASSLVGQGAGSYEQYF. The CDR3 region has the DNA TGTGCCAGCAGCTTAGTCGGGCAGGGGGCTGGTAGCTACGAGCAGTACTTC.

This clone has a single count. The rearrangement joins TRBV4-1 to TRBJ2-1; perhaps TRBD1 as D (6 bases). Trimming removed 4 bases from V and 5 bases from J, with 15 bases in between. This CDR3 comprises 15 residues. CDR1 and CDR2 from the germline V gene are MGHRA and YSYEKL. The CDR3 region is CASSPRDRSDNEQFF. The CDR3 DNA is TGCGCCAGCAGCCCGCGAGACAGGAGCGACAATGAGCAGTTCTTC.

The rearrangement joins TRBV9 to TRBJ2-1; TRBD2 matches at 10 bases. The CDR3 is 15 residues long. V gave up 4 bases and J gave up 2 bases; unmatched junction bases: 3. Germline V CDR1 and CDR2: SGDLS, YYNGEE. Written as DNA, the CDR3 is TGTGCCAGCAGCCTAACTAGCGGGACCTACAATGAGCAGTTCTTC. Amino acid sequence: CASSLTSGTYNEQFF.

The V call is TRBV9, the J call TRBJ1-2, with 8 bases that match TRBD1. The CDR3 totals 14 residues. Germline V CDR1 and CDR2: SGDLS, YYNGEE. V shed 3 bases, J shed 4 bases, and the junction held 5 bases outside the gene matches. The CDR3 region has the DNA TGTGCCAGCAGCGGACAGGGGAGTCGCTATGGCTACACCTTC. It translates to CASSGQGSRYGYTF. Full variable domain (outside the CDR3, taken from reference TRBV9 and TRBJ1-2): DSGVTQTPKHLITATGQRVTLRCSPRSGDLSVYWYQQSLDQGLQFLIQYYNGEERAKGNILERFSAQQFPDLHSELNLSSLELGDSALYFCASSGQGSRYGYTFGSGTRLTVV.

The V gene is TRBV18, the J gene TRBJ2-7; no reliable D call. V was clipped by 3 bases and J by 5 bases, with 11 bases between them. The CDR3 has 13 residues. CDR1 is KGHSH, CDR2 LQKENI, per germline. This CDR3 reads CASSPPLGHEQYF. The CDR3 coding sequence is TGTGCCAGCTCACCCCCCTTGGGCCACGAGCAGTACTTC.

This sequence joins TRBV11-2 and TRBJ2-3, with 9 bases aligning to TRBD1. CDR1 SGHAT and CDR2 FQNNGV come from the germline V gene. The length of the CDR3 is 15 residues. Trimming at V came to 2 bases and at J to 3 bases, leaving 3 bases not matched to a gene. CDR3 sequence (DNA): TGTGCCAGCAGCTTATGGGACAGGGAGACAGATACGCAGTATTTT. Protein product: CASSLWDRETDTQYF.

CDR3 region: CASSPAGHEQYF. The DNA for the CDR3 is TGCGCCAGCAGCCCAGCGGGCCACGAGCAGTACTTC. The V call is TRBV5-1, the J call TRBJ2-7; possibly TRBD2 for D (6 bases). Germline assignment: CDR1 SGHRS and CDR2 YFSETQ. CDR3 size: 12 residues. Trimming took 4 bases from V and 5 from J, leaving 10 bases between them.

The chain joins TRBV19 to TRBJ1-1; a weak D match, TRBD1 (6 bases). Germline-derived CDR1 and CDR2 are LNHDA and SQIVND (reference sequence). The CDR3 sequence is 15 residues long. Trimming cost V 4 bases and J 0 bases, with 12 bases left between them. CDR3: CASSTGQFMNTEAFF. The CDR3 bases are TGTGCCAGTAGTACTGGACAGTTTATGAACACTGAAGCTTTCTTT. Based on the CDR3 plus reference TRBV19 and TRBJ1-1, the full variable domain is DGGITQSPKYLFRKEGQNVTLSCEQNLNHDAMYWYRQDPGQGLRLIYYSQIVNDFQKGDIAEGYSVSREKKESFPLTVTSAQKNPTAFYLCASSTGQFMNTEAFFGQGTRLTVV.

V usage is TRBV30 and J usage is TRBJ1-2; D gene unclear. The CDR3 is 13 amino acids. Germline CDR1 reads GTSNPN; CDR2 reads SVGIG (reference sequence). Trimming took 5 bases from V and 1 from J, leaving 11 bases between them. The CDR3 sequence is CAWSEGYNYGYTF. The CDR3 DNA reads TGTGCCTGGTCCGAGGGCTATAACTATGGCTACACCTTC. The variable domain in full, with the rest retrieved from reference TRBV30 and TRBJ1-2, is SQTIHQWPATLVQPVGSPLSLECTVEGTSNPNLYWYRQAAGRGLQLLFYSVGIGQISSEVPQNLSASRPQDRQFILSSKKLLLSDSGFYLCAWSEGYNYGYTFGSGTRLTVV.

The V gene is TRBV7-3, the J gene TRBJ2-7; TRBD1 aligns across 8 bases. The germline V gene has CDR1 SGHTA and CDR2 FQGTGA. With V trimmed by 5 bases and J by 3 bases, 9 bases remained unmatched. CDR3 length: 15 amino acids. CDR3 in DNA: TGTGCCAGCAGCGAAAACGGGGGACAGGTCTACGAGCAGTACTTC. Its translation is CASSENGGQVYEQYF.

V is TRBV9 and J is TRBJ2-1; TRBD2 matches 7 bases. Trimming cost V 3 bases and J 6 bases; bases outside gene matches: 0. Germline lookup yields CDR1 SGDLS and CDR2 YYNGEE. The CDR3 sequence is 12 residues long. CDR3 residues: CASSGTSNEQFF. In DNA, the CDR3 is TGTGCCAGCAGCGGGACTAGCAATGAGCAGTTCTTC.

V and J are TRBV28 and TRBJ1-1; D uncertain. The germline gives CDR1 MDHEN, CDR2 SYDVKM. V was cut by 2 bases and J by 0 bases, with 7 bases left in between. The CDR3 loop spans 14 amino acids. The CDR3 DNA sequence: TGTGCCAGCAGTTTAAAAAATATGAACACTGAAGCTTTCTTT. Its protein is CASSLKNMNTEAFF.